These 11 T cell receptor beta chains share one sample of origin, sequenced in a study of blood T cells in healthy people across ages. Primed by a sample-barcoded 5' primer and a J-beta primer mix, a second PCR proceeded for about 7 to 11 cycles. TCRdb reanalysed the 5' RACE reads using MiXCR and keeps one entry per CDR3 protein. Here the sample spans approximately 680,000 distinct CDR3 sequences, about 32% being singletons. Specimen: blood. These receptors were obtained from a woman of 80 years or more in good health.

For this clonotype: The junction and the germline gene differ at one end; a read error may be behind it. V and J are TRBV5-1 and TRBJ2-3; tentatively, D is TRBD1 (5 bases). CDR1 is SGHRS, CDR2 YFSETQ, per germline. CDR3 size: 12 residues. CDR3 coding DNA: TGCGCCAGTAGCTTGGCCAGGGATACGCGGTATTTT. Its translation: CASSLARDTRYF.

This clonotype was observed a few times. The chain joins TRBV28 to TRBJ1-1; 8 nucleotides match TRBD1. Germline loops: CDR1 MDHEN, CDR2 SYDVKM. This CDR3 comprises 12 residues. With V trimmed by 7 bases and J by 6 bases, 4 bases remained unmatched. The CDR3 loop is CASNDRGSEAFF. The CDR3 DNA reads as TGTGCCAGCAACGACAGGGGCTCTGAAGCTTTCTTT.

On this clonotype: This clone may be a read error of a much larger clone one base away. The CDR3 coding sequence is TGTGCCATCAGATCCCGCGGGGGTCCGAACACCGGGGAGCGGTTTTTT. Translation gives CAIRSRGGPNTGERFF. The V and J genes are TRBV10-3 and TRBJ2-2; 7 bases agree with TRBD2. The germline gives CDR1 ENHRY, CDR2 SYGVKD. The CDR3 extends over 16 amino acids.

This chain joins TRBV7-8 and TRBJ1-6, with TRBD1 identical over 8 bases. This CDR3 region has 14 residues. The V segment lost 1 base and the J segment 9 bases; nucleotides outside the gene matches: 2. Germline CDR1 SGHVS, CDR2 FQNEAQ. The CDR3 loop is CASSLETGGSPLHF. CDR3 bases: TGTGCCAGCAGCTTAGAAACAGGGGGTTCACCCCTCCACTTT.

This clonotype was recorded many times. The J gene is TRBJ1-1, the V gene TRBV9; perhaps TRBD1 as D (5 bases). The CDR3 extends over 15 amino acids. The ends were cut back, 4 bases at V and 3 bases at J, with 16 bases in the middle. CDR1 and CDR2 from the germline V gene are SGDLS and YYNGEE. The CDR3 coding sequence is TGTGCCAGCAGCCCGGGGCGACCGAGTGACACTGAAGCTTTCTTT. It codes for CASSPGRPSDTEAFF.

In this sample, this clonotype turned up many times. The rearrangement links TRBV10-3 to TRBJ2-7; unclear D gene. Per germline, CDR1 ENHRY and CDR2 SYGVKD. Trimming left V 3 bases short and J 5 bases short, with 8 bases between. The CDR3 sequence is 12 residues long. CDR3 nucleotide sequence: TGTGCCATCAGTGATATGGTCCACGAGCAGTACTTC. Residues: CAISDMVHEQYF.

The rearrangement uses TRBV7-9 and TRBJ2-1; 10 bases fit TRBD2. Germline V lookup: CDR1 SEHNR, CDR2 FQNEAQ (reference sequence). The CDR3 extends over 14 amino acids. With V trimmed by 1 base and J by 10 bases, 4 bases remained unmatched. The CDR3 sequence is CASSLVSGGVEQFF. The CDR3 nucleotides read TGTGCCAGCAGCTTAGTAAGCGGGGGGGTCGAGCAGTTCTTC.

The sample holds a few counts of this clonotype. This sequence joins TRBV6-5 and TRBJ2-6; unclear D gene. Germline V gene sequence: CDR1 MNHEY, CDR2 SVGAGI. The germline V and J ends were trimmed by 8 bases and 3 bases, with 14 bases remaining between them. The length of the CDR3 is 15 residues. CDR3 amino acids: CASGFGSLGANVLTF. The CDR3 DNA reads TGTGCCAGCGGCTTTGGATCGCTTGGGGCCAACGTCCTGACTTTC.

This clonotype was picked up many times. The chain is built from TRBV10-2 and TRBJ2-3; 8 bases are a match to TRBD2. Trimming removed 6 bases from V and 2 bases from J; junction bases left unmatched: 7. CDR3 size: 15 residues. CDR1 is WSHSY, CDR2 SAAADI, per germline. CDR3 nucleotides: TGCGCCAGCAGCACAATTAGCGGGGACACAGATACGCAGTATTTT. Encoded protein: CASSTISGDTDTQYF.

This clonotype has just a few counts. V gene TRBV2 combines with J gene TRBJ1-1, with D hard to call. The germline V and J ends were trimmed by 3 bases and 0 bases, with 11 bases remaining between them. The CDR3 loop spans 15 amino acids. Per germline, CDR1 SNHLY and CDR2 FYNNEI. CDR3 coding DNA: TGTGCCAGCAGTGATAGGTCCAGGCTGAACACTGAAGCTTTCTTT. Translating gives CASSDRSRLNTEAFF.

This clonotype was counted at least ten times. The V call is TRBV5-5, the J call TRBJ1-4; TRBD1 agrees at 8 bases. The CDR3 sequence is 16 residues long. J gave up 7 bases and V 0 bases, and 8 bases lay outside the gene matches. Germline V CDR1 and CDR2: SGHKS, YYEKEE (reference sequence). In DNA, the CDR3 is TGTGCCAGCAGCTTGGGACGTACAGGGGGGGCTGAAAAACTGTTTTTT. Translated: CASSLGRTGGAEKLFF.